This TCR beta chain was captured in a study of TET2 disruption in CD19-targeted CAR T cells. The CDR3 extends over 14 amino acids. The V gene's germline CDR1 is SGHTA and CDR2 FQGNSA. About this clone: Its antigen is unknown. The CDR3 goes on 3 residues after the read ends, and that part is filled in from the germline J gene.

The treatment here: autologous CTL019 cells: CD19 CAR with 4-1BB and CD3 zeta domains. A CD19 CAR with TCR zeta and 4-1BB domains was used. CTL019 was manufactured from peripheral blood T cells obtained by leukapheresis. TCRdb's table, derived via immunoSEQ multiplex PCR, lists solely in-frame clones and lacks some. The sample totals 25,000 to 30,000 clones. Here the sequenced sample was CD8- CAR+ T cells sorted from cultured blood T cells, taken for CD19 CAR T cell therapy. Described subset: CD8-negative CAR-positive T cells from the infusion product. This chain uses TRBV7-2 with TRBJ1-2; D is uncertain. The TCR sequence derives from a man aged 70 or older with chronic lymphocytic leukemia. The CDR3 protein is CASSLDGQTYDYTF. CDR3 bases read: TGTGCCAGCAGCTTAGATGGGCAGACGTACGAC.